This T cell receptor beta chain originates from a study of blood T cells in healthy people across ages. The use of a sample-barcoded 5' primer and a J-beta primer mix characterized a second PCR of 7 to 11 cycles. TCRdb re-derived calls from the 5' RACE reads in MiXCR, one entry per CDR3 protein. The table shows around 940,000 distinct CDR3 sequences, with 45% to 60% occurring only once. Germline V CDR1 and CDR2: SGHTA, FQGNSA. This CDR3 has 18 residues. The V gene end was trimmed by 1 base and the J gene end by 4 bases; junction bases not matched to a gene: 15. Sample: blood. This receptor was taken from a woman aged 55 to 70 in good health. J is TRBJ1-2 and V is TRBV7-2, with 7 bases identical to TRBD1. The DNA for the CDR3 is TGTGCCAGCAGCTTAGGGGGGGGTCCAGGGAACAGGGGCTATGGCTACACCTTC. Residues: CASSLGGGPGNRGYGYTF.